These T cell receptor beta chains were read from a single sample in a study of CD8 T cells in ankylosing spondylitis. MiXCR, applied by TCRdb to the 5' RACE reads, yields one record per CDR3 protein. The sample contains about 130,000 distinct CDR3 sequences, 9.3% of which appear only once. Sample: blood, either unsorted or a sorted T cell fraction (not recorded which). The receptor set was obtained from a male donor with ankylosing spondylitis or in good health (not recorded which). The CDR3 runs from the conserved cysteine through the conserved F or W. Clone sizes are given selectively: once, few, many, or a class where the clone is expanded.

J gene,clone size,V gene,CDR3 protein
TRBJ1-1,-,TRBV29-1,CSVVFRNTEAFF
TRBJ2-3,many,TRBV12-3/TRBV12-4,CASGISTGTQYF
TRBJ2-1,many,TRBV7-8,CASSFSRASYNEQFF
TRBJ2-1,many,TRBV15,CATSRGWGLAGDGFF
TRBJ2-3,few,TRBV12-3/TRBV12-4,CASSSGNTDTQYF
TRBJ1-2,many,TRBV19,CASSIPTESYGYTF
TRBJ2-7,many,TRBV5-1,CASSLTSYEQYF
TRBJ2-5,-,TRBV19,CASSPYPRTKEETQYF
TRBJ1-2,many,TRBV20-1,CSARLETVRANYGYTF
TRBJ2-2,few,TRBV6-1,CASSLGRRGELFF
TRBJ2-6,many,TRBV28,CASSNHRSGANVLTF
TRBJ2-6,many,TRBV20-1,CSAHKLTTGANVLTF
TRBJ2-1,many,TRBV7-3,CASSPTGLALNEQFF
TRBJ2-2,many,TRBV25-1,CASSEKGGTRTGELFF
TRBJ2-1,many,TRBV12-3/TRBV12-4,CASSLGIDGEQFF
TRBJ2-5,many,TRBV20-1,CSAIAGIQETQYF
TRBJ2-2,-,TRBV18,CASSPPGIANTGELFF
TRBJ2-3,-,TRBV5-6,CASSLGGERGTDTQYF
TRBJ2-1,many,TRBV2,CASSAGMLSYNEQFF
TRBJ2-2,few,TRBV4-3,CASSQDPMPGELFF
TRBJ2-5,many,TRBV20-1,CSARDALRGVETQYF
TRBJ2-2,-,TRBV5-1,CASSWNGQGTTGELFF
TRBJ1-4,many,TRBV7-8,CASSTDPALTNEKLFF
TRBJ2-5,many,TRBV15,CATRGDWAPTSETQYF
TRBJ2-2,many,TRBV12-3/TRBV12-4,CASTSGVASGAGELFF
TRBJ1-3,many,TRBV6-5,CASSYTRVKSGNTIYF
TRBJ1-3,many,TRBV20-1,CSAKPGQRNTIYF
TRBJ2-1,-,TRBV12-3/TRBV12-4,CASSPPRILAGEVRYNEQFF
TRBJ2-4,-,TRBV7-2,CASSIWPGDKNIQYF
TRBJ1-3,many,TRBV20-1,CSARARQGSGNTIYF
TRBJ2-5,many,TRBV4-1,CASRRVGSQETQYF
TRBJ2-1,-,TRBV7-9,CASSLGTRSTYNEQFF
TRBJ2-3,few,TRBV7-2,CASSSGAYTDTQYF
TRBJ2-2,many,TRBV7-3,CASSPEGQARTGELFF
TRBJ2-7,many,TRBV27,CASRGISNEQYF
TRBJ2-1,-,TRBV7-2,CASSYREGRYNEQFF
TRBJ2-7,many,TRBV29-1,CSVETDYYEQYF
TRBJ1-5,-,TRBV5-6,CASSLEGLNQPQHF
TRBJ2-1,many,TRBV7-3,CASSTDPYNEQFF
TRBJ2-1,many,TRBV20-1,CSARDPSFVDYVGRGNEQFF
TRBJ2-1,few,TRBV28,CASSSYDSSSYNEQFF
TRBJ2-3,many,TRBV27,CASSTGLGFTDTQYF
TRBJ2-1,few,TRBV28,CASSWGMNEQFF
TRBJ1-6,many,TRBV28,CASSFPQGTYSPLHF
TRBJ2-7,many,TRBV10-2,CASSEFARVEQYF
TRBJ2-7,many,TRBV7-9,CASSLRKGGGLGEQYF
TRBJ2-1,-,TRBV20-1,CSARDSQRPYNEQFF
TRBJ2-1,many,TRBV5-1,CASSGTLAGGYYNEQFF
TRBJ2-7,many,TRBV5-5,CASSLVLAGFYEQYF
TRBJ2-3,-,TRBV20-1,CSASAHTDTQYF
TRBJ2-5,-,TRBV6-5,CASSSGTSGLWAETQYF
TRBJ2-5,few,TRBV5-4,CASSLSTRGETQYF
TRBJ2-3,many,TRBV3-1,CASSPHLVGAVTDTQYF
TRBJ1-4,many,TRBV5-5,CASRVPFATNEKLFF
TRBJ1-5,few,TRBV20-1,CSASGTPESQPQHF
TRBJ1-6,few,TRBV5-5,CASEVSYNSPLHF
TRBJ1-4,many,TRBV20-1,CSARPTGPNEKLFF
TRBJ2-3,many,TRBV20-1,CSASSGPQADTQYF
TRBJ1-1,many,TRBV12-3/TRBV12-4,CASLFVLGTEAFF